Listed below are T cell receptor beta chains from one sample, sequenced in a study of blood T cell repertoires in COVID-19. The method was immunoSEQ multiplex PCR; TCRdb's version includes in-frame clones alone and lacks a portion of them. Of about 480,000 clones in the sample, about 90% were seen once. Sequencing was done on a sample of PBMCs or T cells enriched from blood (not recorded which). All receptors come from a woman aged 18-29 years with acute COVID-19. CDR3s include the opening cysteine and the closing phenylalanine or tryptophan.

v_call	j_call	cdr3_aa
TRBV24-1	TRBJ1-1	CATGGGDRQVMNTEAFF
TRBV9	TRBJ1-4	CASSLGGTNEKLFF
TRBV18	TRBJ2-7	CASSPGQGTDEQYF
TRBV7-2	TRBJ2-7	CASSSDRGVRWEQYF
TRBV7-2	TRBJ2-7	CASSLGTGSYEQYF
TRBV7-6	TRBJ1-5	CASSSSTGSNQPQHF
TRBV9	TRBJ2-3	CASSPNTDTQYF
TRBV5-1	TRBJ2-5	CASSSGTGGFETQYF
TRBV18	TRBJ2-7	CASSPRTGLYEQYF
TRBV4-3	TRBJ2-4	CASSQGTGGNIQYF
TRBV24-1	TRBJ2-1	CATSDRAGPYNEQFF
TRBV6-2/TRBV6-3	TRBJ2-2	CASSYSRQGAPRAGELFF
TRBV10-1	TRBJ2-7	CASRERGRFYEQYF
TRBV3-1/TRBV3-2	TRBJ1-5	CASSHGDGTGGQPQHF
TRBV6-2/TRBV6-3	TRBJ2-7	CASSYLDLAGGPFTYEQYF
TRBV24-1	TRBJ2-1	CATSPSSGSYNEQFF
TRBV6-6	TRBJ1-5	CASSVGGPYQPQHF
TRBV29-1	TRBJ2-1	CSVAGTSGYNEQFF
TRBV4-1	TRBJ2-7	CASSQDGLAAYEQYF
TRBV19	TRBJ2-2	CASGGSGGQGFGGELFF
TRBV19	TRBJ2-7	CASSMALAGVYEQYF
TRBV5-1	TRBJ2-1	CASSLAPILRSSYNEQFF
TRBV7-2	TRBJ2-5	CASSLTSGKGETQYF
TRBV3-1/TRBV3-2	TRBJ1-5	CASSQSGGDSNQPQHF
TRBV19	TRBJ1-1	CASSIPGQGVAFF
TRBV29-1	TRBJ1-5	CSVQGANQPQHF
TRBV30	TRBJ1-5	CAWSVKGTQPQHF
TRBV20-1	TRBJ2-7	CSASHISGSLNEQYF
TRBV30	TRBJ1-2	CAWSATGFGGYTF
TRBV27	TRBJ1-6	CASSLQEDSPLHF
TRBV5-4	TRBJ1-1	CASSLGTGRGATEAFF